Described below is a single TCR beta chain sequence and its context. Its antigen is unknown. The entry originates in a study of cytomegalovirus exposure and HLA in healthy donors. Study-level findings and limits: Another analysis was done later, and it associated approximately 18,000 TCR beta sequences with HLA alleles at 0.05 false discovery rate. In a later analysis, TCR beta V- and J-gene trimming was associated with a missense DCLRE1C variant. Diagnosis of cytomegalovirus status made by the classifier reportedly showed high specificity and sensitivity.

The PCR contained 60 Vbeta and 13 Jbeta primers. Assay used: immunoSEQ multiplex PCR; TCRdb lists only in-frame clones, some missing. Among hundreds of thousands of clones listed, around 80% were seen once. Sequencing used PBMCs. The clonotype was recovered from a man aged 18 to 29 in good health and CMV-seronegative.

This chain's CDR3 is CASSRTGQDTEAFF. CDR3 DNA sequence: TGCGCCAGCAGCCGAACGGGACAGGACACTGAAGCTTTCTTT. The V call is TRBV5-1, the J call TRBJ1-1; TRBD1 matches 8 bases. Trimming cost V 4 bases and J 3 bases; bases outside gene matches: 5. The CDR3 sequence is 14 residues long. The germline V gene encodes CDR1 SGHRS and CDR2 YFSETQ. Looking up the rest from reference TRBV5-1 and TRBJ1-1 gives the full variable domain: KAGVTQTPRYLIKTRGQQVTLSCSPISGHRSVSWYQQTPGQGLQFLFEYFSETQRNKGNFPGRFSGRQFSNSRSEMNVSTLELGDSALYLCASSRTGQDTEAFFGQGTRLTVV.